These 10 T cell receptor beta chains were all obtained from the same sample, sequenced in a study of blood T cells in healthy people across ages. Then a second PCR, running roughly 7 to 12 cycles, was carried out with a sample-barcoded 5' primer and a J-beta primer mix. MiXCR was run by TCRdb on the 5' RACE reads, yielding one entry per CDR3 protein. The sample carries about 1,400,000 distinct CDR3 sequences, 55% to 75% recorded once. Sequenced input: blood. Receptor source: a man younger than 35 in good health.

The CDR3 nucleotides are TGCAGTGCTACAGGGGAGGTAACTTACAATGAGCAGTTCTTC. Protein sequence: CSATGEVTYNEQFF. The rearrangement joins TRBV20-1 to TRBJ2-1; either TRBD1 or TRBD2 may supply D (6 bases each). V was cut by 4 bases and J by 4 bases, with 14 bases left in between. The CDR3 consists of 14 residues. Germline CDR1 reads DFQATT; CDR2 reads SNEGSKA (reference sequence).

The genes are TRBV9 and TRBJ2-7, with TRBD2 matching over 12 bases. The V gene's germline CDR1 is SGDLS and CDR2 YYNGEE. The CDR3 covers 18 residues. The ends lost 4 bases at V and 4 bases at J; junction bases unmatched: 15. In DNA, the CDR3 is TGTGCCAGCAGCCCCGGGCTAGCGGGAGGGCGCCACCTATACGAGCAGTACTTC. It translates to CASSPGLAGGRHLYEQYF.

To note about this clonotype: Being one base from a much bigger clone, this may be a read error. In DNA form, the CDR3 reads TGTGCCAGCAGTGACCTGGGCGAATCAGATACGCAGTATTTT. Encoded protein: CASSDLGESDTQYF. The genes are TRBV6-2 or TRBV6-3 and TRBJ2-3; D call uncertain. Germline CDR1 MNHEY, CDR2 SVGEGT. Trimming removed 5 bases from V and 4 bases from J, with 13 bases in between. The CDR3 is 14 residues long.

The genes are TRBV5-1 and TRBJ2-3; weak D call: TRBD1 (6 bases). Germline V gene lookup returns CDR1 SGHRS and CDR2 YFSETQ. The length of the CDR3 is 16 residues. Between the trimmed V and J ends, which lost 3 bases and 0 bases, there was a span of 14 bases. The CDR3 nucleotides read TGCGCCAGCAGCTCCAGGGGAGCGCCTAGCACAGATACGCAGTATTTT. Its protein is CASSSRGAPSTDTQYF. Combining the CDR3 with reference TRBV5-1 and TRBJ2-3 gives the whole variable domain KAGVTQTPRYLIKTRGQQVTLSCSPISGHRSVSWYQQTPGQGLQFLFEYFSETQRNKGNFPGRFSGRQFSNSRSEMNVSTLELGDSALYLCASSSRGAPSTDTQYFGPGTRLTVL.

This chain uses TRBV11-2 with TRBJ1-2; no firm D call. The germline gives CDR1 SGHAT, CDR2 FQNNGV. Trimming shortened V by 4 bases and J by 6 bases, and 12 bases separated the two germline ends. CDR3 length: 13 residues. The CDR3 here is CASSSTRAHGYTF. The CDR3 DNA sequence: TGTGCCAGCAGCTCTACGCGGGCCCATGGCTACACCTTC.

This clonotype was counted between two and nine times. The V call is TRBV7-2, the J call TRBJ2-1; D not certain. V shed 1 base and J shed 13 bases, with 14 bases lying between them. CDR1 and CDR2 from the germline V gene are SGHTA and FQGNSA. CDR3 size: 13 residues. CDR3: CASSLEFSLGQFF. CDR3 nucleotide sequence: TGTGCCAGCAGCTTAGAGTTTAGTCTAGGACAGTTCTTC.

The chain joins TRBV12-3 or TRBV12-4 to TRBJ2-7, with D possibly called TRBD1 or TRBD2 (5 bases each). The V end lost 3 bases, the J end lost 3 bases, and 12 bases lay between the germline ends. This CDR3 region has 14 residues. In DNA, the CDR3 is TGTGCCAGCAGTTTGCGAGGGGCCATCTACGAGCAGTACTTC. It yields the protein CASSLRGAIYEQYF.

This clonotype was counted a few times. V usage is TRBV7-8 and J usage is TRBJ2-3; TRBD2 matches 8 bases. The germline CDR1 and CDR2 sequences are SGHVS and FQNEAQ. Trimming at V came to 2 bases and at J to 4 bases, leaving 5 bases not matched to a gene. The length of the CDR3 is 15 residues. The CDR3 DNA follows: TGTGCCAGCAGCTTAATATCTAGCGGGTCAGATACGCAGTATTTT. This gives the protein CASSLISSGSDTQYF.

The chain is built from TRBV18 and TRBJ2-3; D gene uncertain. CDR1 and CDR2 (germline): KGHSH, LQKENI. This CDR3 contains 14 residues. The V and J ends lost 6 bases and 4 bases respectively, with 14 bases between them. In DNA, the CDR3 is TGTGCCAGCTCCGGCAAAGTTTCACCAGATACGCAGTATTTT. Translated: CASSGKVSPDTQYF.

The chain employs TRBV13 and TRBJ1-1; 7 positions agree with TRBD1. This CDR3 is built from 17 residues. Germline trimming cut 5 bases from V and 2 bases from J; bases unmatched to any gene: 14. CDR1 is PRHDT, CDR2 FYEKMQ, per germline (reference sequence). CDR3 protein: CASSKGVDRAGNTEAFF. CDR3 DNA: TGTGCCAGCAGCAAAGGGGTCGACAGGGCGGGCAACACTGAAGCTTTCTTT.